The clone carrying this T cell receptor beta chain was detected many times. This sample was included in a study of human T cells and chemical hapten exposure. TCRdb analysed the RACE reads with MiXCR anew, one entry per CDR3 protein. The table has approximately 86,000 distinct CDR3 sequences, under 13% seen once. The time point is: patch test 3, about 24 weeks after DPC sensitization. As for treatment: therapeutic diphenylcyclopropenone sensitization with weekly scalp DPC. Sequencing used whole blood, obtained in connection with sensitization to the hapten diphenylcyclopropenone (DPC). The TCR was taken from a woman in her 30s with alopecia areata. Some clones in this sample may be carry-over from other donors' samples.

The CDR3 bases are TGTGCCAGCATCCTGACAGGGACTTTCGTCTTGGGTGGCTACACCTTC. Translation: CASILTGTFVLGGYTF. The J gene is TRBJ1-2, the V gene TRBV28; 7 bases are a match to TRBD1. V was clipped by 7 bases and J by 7 bases; unmatched bases: 18. The CDR3 extends over 16 amino acids. Germline V gene lookup returns CDR1 MDHEN and CDR2 SYDVKM.